The following is a TCR beta chain sequence with its context. Antigen specificity is unknown. CD4+ naive, central memory, regulatory and stem cell-like memory subsets were isolated by sorting on CD45RO/CCR7/CD25/CD127/CD95/CD27. Expressed TCRB transcripts were sequenced because the entire RNA isolate underwent reverse transcription. Data came from immunoSEQ multiplex PCR; TCRdb stores just in-frame clones and leaves some out. Of about 660,000 clones detected, over 13% appear once; the ten largest clones hold approximately 0.042%. The sample belongs to a study of beta chain features in type 1 diabetes. About the study: Sorted cells numbering roughly 98,000,000 were examined across all samples. Study-wide results and caveats: Type 1 diabetes patients had moderately but significantly shorter TCRB CDR3s in all four CD4+ subsets. The naive, central memory and Treg TCRB repertoires looked more alike in patients than they did in healthy donors. PCR could preferentially amplify shorter templates, alike in patients and controls.

This CDR3 region has 12 residues. Trimming stripped 1 base from V and 11 bases from J, with 11 bases between. Germline values: CDR1 SGHTA, CDR2 FQGNSA. Sequenced material: naive CD4+ T cells from blood. V gene TRBV7-2 combines with J gene TRBJ1-1; no reliable D call. The receptor's source is a man between 18 and 35 years old with type 1 diabetes. In DNA form, the CDR3 reads TGTGCCAGCAGCTTAGTGGCAGGCGCTGCTTTCTTT. Translating gives CASSLVAGAAFF.